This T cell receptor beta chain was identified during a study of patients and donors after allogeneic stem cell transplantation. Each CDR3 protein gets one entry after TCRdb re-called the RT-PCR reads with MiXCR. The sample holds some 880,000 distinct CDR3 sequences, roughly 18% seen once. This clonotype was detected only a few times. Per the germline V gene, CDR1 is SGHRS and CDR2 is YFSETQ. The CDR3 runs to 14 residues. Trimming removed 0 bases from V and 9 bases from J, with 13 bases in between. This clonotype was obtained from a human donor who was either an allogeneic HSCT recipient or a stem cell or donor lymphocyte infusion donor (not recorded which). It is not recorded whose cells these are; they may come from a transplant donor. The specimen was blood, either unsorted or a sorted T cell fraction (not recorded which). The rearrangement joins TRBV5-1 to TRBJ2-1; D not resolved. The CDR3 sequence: CASSLGFRLGEQFF. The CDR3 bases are TGCGCCAGCAGCTTGGGGTTTCGGCTTGGTGAGCAGTTCTTC.